A single sample is the source of the 28 T cell receptor beta chains below, sequenced in a study of T cell repertoires in cytomegalovirus infection. TCRdb reanalysed the reads using MiXCR and keeps one entry per CDR3 protein. The sample carries fewer than 200,000 distinct CDR3 sequences, 14% recorded once. Sample: PBMCs. The origin of the receptors is a human donor in good health (CMV status not recorded). Some clones in this sample may be carry-over from other donors' samples.

This clonotype was seen repeatedly, ten times or more. This sequence joins TRBV7-3 and TRBJ1-6; TRBD1 might be the D (5 bases). Germline CDR1 reads SGHTA; CDR2 reads FQGTGA. This CDR3 has 13 residues. V was clipped by 5 bases and J by 7 bases, with 9 bases between them. CDR3 sequence: CASSAGPNSPLHF. In nucleotides, the CDR3 is TGTGCCAGCAGCGCAGGGCCGAATTCACCCCTCCACTTT. The full variable domain, with the rest looked up from reference TRBV7-3 and TRBJ1-6, is GAGVSQTPSNKVTEKGKYVELRCDPISGHTALYWYRQSLGQGPEFLIYFQGTGAADDSGLPNDRFFAVRPEGSVSTLKIQRTERGDSAVYLCASSAGPNSPLHFGNGTRLTVT.

The sample holds many counts of this clonotype. The chain combines TRBV7-2 with TRBJ1-1; a possible D gene is TRBD1 (5 bases). CDR1 is SGHTA, CDR2 FQGNSA, per germline. This CDR3 comprises 14 residues. V was shortened by 3 bases and J by 3 bases, with 11 bases between the two germline ends. CDR3 DNA sequence: TGTGCCAGCAGCTTGGGGCAGGGTCACACTGAAGCTTTCTTT. Amino acids: CASSLGQGHTEAFF.

This sequence joins TRBV27 and TRBJ1-1; 9 bases map to TRBD1. The germline V gene has CDR1 MNHEY and CDR2 SMNVEV (reference sequence). V shed 5 bases and J 11 bases; nucleotides not matched to a gene: 3. The CDR3 is 11 amino acids. The CDR3 nucleotides read TGTGCCAGCAGTAAACAGGGGGCGGCTTTCTTT. As protein: CASSKQGAAFF.

This clonotype came up many times. J is TRBJ1-2 and V is TRBV5-6; D is undetermined. The CDR3 is 13 amino acids. The germline V gene has CDR1 SGHDT and CDR2 YYEEEE. Trimming pared 2 bases from V and 2 bases from J, leaving 7 bases between. The CDR3 spells CASSFGRNYGYTF. The CDR3 DNA sequence: TGTGCCAGCAGCTTCGGACGGAACTATGGCTACACCTTC.

In its sample, this clonotype was seen many times. This rearrangement joins TRBV6-6 to TRBJ1-1, with D possibly matching TRBD1 (6 bases). Trimming took 3 bases from V and 8 from J, leaving 16 bases between them. CDR3 size: 14 residues. CDR1 MNHNY and CDR2 SVGAGI come from the germline V gene (reference sequence). CDR3 coding DNA: TGTGCCAGCAGTTATCGGGGGCAGGGCACCGAAGCTTTCTTT. This gives the protein CASSYRGQGTEAFF.

This clonotype was observed a handful of times. The chain recombines TRBV2 with TRBJ1-3, with D maybe TRBD1 (6 bases). Germline CDR1 reads SNHLY; CDR2 reads FYNNEI. This CDR3 contains 13 residues. Trimming left V 2 bases short and J 10 bases short, with 12 bases between. The CDR3 region is CASSEYHQGTIYF. The DNA of the CDR3 is TGTGCCAGCAGTGAATATCACCAGGGGACCATATATTTT. The complete variable domain, with remaining parts taken from reference TRBV2 and TRBJ1-3, reads EPEVTQTPSHQVTQMGQEVILRCVPISNHLYFYWYRQILGQKVEFLVSFYNNEISEKSEIFDDQFSVERPDGSNFTLKIRSTKLEDSAMYFCASSEYHQGTIYFGEGSWLTVV.

The chain carries TRBV6-2 or TRBV6-3 and TRBJ2-7, with D maybe TRBD2 (7 bases). V was clipped by 10 bases and J by 5 bases, with 24 bases between them. The CDR3 covers 15 residues. Germline CDR1 MNHEY, CDR2 SVGEGT. CDR3 loop: CATLPPQGTIHEQYF. The CDR3 DNA is TGTGCCACCCTACCCCCGCAGGGGACTATCCACGAGCAGTACTTC.

This clonotype was counted many times. Germline is not matched at one junction end, which may reflect a read error. V usage is TRBV7-7 and J usage is TRBJ2-5, with TRBD1 matching over 9 bases. Germline assignment: CDR1 SSHAT and CDR2 FNYEAQ (reference sequence). This CDR3 region has 15 residues. CDR3 bases: TGTGCTAGCAGCTCAAACAGGGGGCGCAGGGAGACCCAGTACTTC. Translation gives CASSSNRGRRETQYF.

In this sample, this clonotype turned up many times. This chain links TRBV4-1 with TRBJ2-6, with no clear D. This CDR3 has 16 amino acids. Trimming stripped 1 base from V and 0 bases from J, with 7 bases between. Germline V gives CDR1 MGHRA, CDR2 YSYEKL. CDR3: CASSQVGSSGANVLTF. CDR3 coding DNA: TGCGCCAGCAGCCAAGTCGGCAGCTCTGGGGCCAACGTCCTGACTTTC.

This clonotype was seen repeatedly, ten times or more. J is TRBJ1-6 and V is TRBV7-2, with D maybe TRBD1 (6 bases). V shed 1 base and J shed 0 bases, with 16 bases lying between them. This CDR3 is 19 amino acids long. Looked up from germline, CDR1 is SGHTA and CDR2 is FQGNSA. In nucleotides, the CDR3 is TGTGCCAGCAGCTTAGAACGGGACATAACCCTCTCCTATAATTCACCCCTCCACTTT. As protein: CASSLERDITLSYNSPLHF.

The rearrangement joins TRBV29-1 to TRBJ2-5, with D perhaps TRBD1 or TRBD2 (6 bases each). The CDR3 runs 12 residues. Looked up from germline, CDR1 is SQVTM and CDR2 is ANQGSEA. Trimming stripped 3 bases from V and 5 bases from J, with 10 bases between. The CDR3 DNA reads as TGCAGCGTTGATAAAGGGGGGGAGACCCAGTACTTC. This translates into CSVDKGGETQYF.

The CDR3 region has the DNA TGTGCCAGCAGCCTATCCGGGCCACCGAGGTTCTTC. Amino acid sequence: CASSLSGPPRFF. This chain joins TRBV5-6 and TRBJ2-1, with D unresolved. The germline V gene has CDR1 SGHDT and CDR2 YYEEEE. CDR3 size: 12 residues. The ends were cut back, 4 bases at V and 15 bases at J, with 17 bases in the middle.

This sequence joins TRBV29-1 and TRBJ2-1; D is perhaps TRBD2 (5 bases). V was trimmed by 8 bases and J by 7 bases, leaving 15 bases between them. Germline-derived CDR1 and CDR2 are SQVTM and ANQGSEA. This CDR3 is built from 12 residues. The CDR3 spells CSTRPGKNEQFF. The DNA for the CDR3 is TGCAGCACGCGACCGGGGAAAAATGAGCAGTTCTTC.

This clonotype was detected a few times. In DNA form, the CDR3 reads TGCAGCGTTGAAGACTCGGGGGGGGCAGCGGAAGCTTTCTTT. It codes for CSVEDSGGAAEAFF. The V and J genes are TRBV29-1 and TRBJ1-1; a weak D match, TRBD1 (6 bases). Germline V gives CDR1 SQVTM, CDR2 ANQGSEA. The CDR3 consists of 14 residues. The ends were cut back, 0 bases at V and 8 bases at J, with 16 bases in the middle.

This clonotype was seen at least ten times. The chain carries TRBV6-1 and TRBJ1-1; 8 bases line up with TRBD1. This CDR3 has 16 residues. Per germline, CDR1 MNHNS and CDR2 SASEGT. After removal of 6 bases from V and 0 bases from J, the junction contained 9 bases not matched to a gene. This CDR3 is CASRFRTGGLNTEAFF. CDR3 in DNA: TGTGCCAGCAGGTTCCGAACAGGGGGTTTGAACACTGAAGCTTTCTTT.

At least ten counts were recorded for this clonotype. This chain uses TRBV29-1 with TRBJ1-2; tentatively, D is TRBD1 (5 bases). Trimming removed 3 bases at V and 4 bases at J, with 12 bases between. This CDR3 region has 13 residues. Germline CDR1 is SQVTM and CDR2 is ANQGSEA. CDR3 bases: TGCAGCGTTGACAGGGACGAGGGCTATGGCTACACCTTC. This codes for CSVDRDEGYGYTF.

V gene TRBV28 combines with J gene TRBJ2-2, with unresolved D. The V and J ends lost 5 bases and 9 bases respectively, with 19 bases between them. Germline V lookup: CDR1 MDHEN, CDR2 SYDVKM. The CDR3 runs 15 residues. In DNA, the CDR3 is TGTGCCAGCAGTCCCCCCACCCTTTCCCAGCGGGAGCTGTTTTTT. Amino acids: CASSPPTLSQRELFF.

The V gene is TRBV30, the J gene TRBJ1-5; possible D gene TRBD1, 5 bases. Germline-derived CDR1 and CDR2 are GTSNPN and SVGIG (reference sequence). V lost 2 bases and J lost 2, with 16 bases in between. CDR3 length equals 16 residues. The CDR3: CAWSPGTMGGNQPQHF. In DNA form, the CDR3 reads TGTGCCTGGAGTCCAGGGACGATGGGGGGCAATCAGCCCCAGCATTTT.

This chain connects TRBV6-2 or TRBV6-3 to TRBJ2-7; 14 positions agree with TRBD2. CDR1 and CDR2 (germline): MNHEY, SVGEGT. This CDR3 has 16 amino acids. After removal of 6 bases from V and 6 bases from J, the junction contained 10 bases not matched to a gene. The CDR3 DNA sequence: TGTGCCAGCAGGGCAACGACTAGCGGGAGGGCCGGCGAGCAGTACTTC. This sequence encodes CASRATTSGRAGEQYF.

This clonotype was detected ten times or more. The V call is TRBV11-2, the J call TRBJ2-1; no firm D call. Germline loops: CDR1 SGHAT, CDR2 FQNNGV. The length of the CDR3 is 17 residues. Trimming shortened V by 5 bases and J by 6 bases, and 23 bases separated the two germline ends. DNA of the CDR3: TGTGCCAGCAGCCCCCTTCTCATCCTCCAAAGCAGCAATGAGCAGTTCTTC. Protein sequence: CASSPLLILQSSNEQFF. The full variable domain, completed using reference TRBV11-2 and TRBJ2-1, is EAGVAQSPRYKIIEKRQSVAFWCNPISGHATLYWYQQILGQGPKLLIQFQNNGVVDDSQLPKDRFSAERLKGVDSTLKIQPAKLEDSAVYLCASSPLLILQSSNEQFFGPGTRLTVL.

The gene calls are TRBV29-1 and TRBJ2-2; D is perhaps TRBD2 (5 bases). The germline V and J ends were trimmed by 7 bases and 3 bases, with 12 bases remaining between them. This CDR3 is 13 amino acids long. CDR1 is SQVTM and CDR2 is ANQGSEA in the germline V gene. The CDR3 is CSATLRDTGELFF. In DNA form, the CDR3 reads TGCAGCGCAACATTGAGGGACACCGGGGAGCTGTTTTTT.

This clonotype was recorded at least ten times. V usage is TRBV7-2 and J usage is TRBJ2-7; no clear D gene. V was pared by 6 bases and J by 0 bases, with 9 bases between. Germline lookup yields CDR1 SGHTA and CDR2 FQGNSA. This CDR3 contains 13 residues. CDR3 sequence (DNA): TGTGCCAGCAGAGAACGGAGCTCCTACGAGCAGTACTTC. This gives the protein CASRERSSYEQYF.

The V and J genes are TRBV7-8 and TRBJ1-2; 9 bases align to TRBD1. V lost 5 bases and J lost 2; bases outside the gene matches: 12. Germline CDR1 is SGHVS and CDR2 is FQNEAQ. This CDR3 region has 17 residues. CDR3 sequence: CASSSPGTGTVNYGYTF. The CDR3 DNA reads as TGTGCCAGCAGCAGTCCCGGGACAGGGACGGTAAACTATGGCTACACCTTC.

This clonotype was seen ten or more times. This sequence joins TRBV7-2 and TRBJ2-4; unclear D gene. The CDR3 is 16 residues long. From germline, CDR1 is SGHTA and CDR2 FQGNSA. V was cut by 3 bases and J by 0 bases, with 12 bases left in between. The CDR3 DNA follows: TGTGCCAGCAGCTTGGCCGACATCGTAGCCAAAAACATTCAGTACTTC. This codes for CASSLADIVAKNIQYF.

This clonotype showed up just a few times. J is TRBJ2-1 and V is TRBV29-1; D unresolved. This CDR3 is 12 amino acids long. Germline CDR1 is SQVTM and CDR2 is ANQGSEA. Trimming took off 4 bases at V and 10 bases at J, with 14 bases between the two ends. The CDR3 nucleotides read TGCAGCGTTGGGACGAGATGGTGGGAGCAGTTCTTC. The encoded protein is CSVGTRWWEQFF.

This clonotype was detected only a few times. The rearrangement links TRBV12-3 or TRBV12-4 to TRBJ1-1; D is unclear. V gave up 2 bases and J gave up 0 bases, with 13 bases separating them. The CDR3 runs to 16 residues. CDR3 in amino acids: CASSLSRRLMNTEAFF. CDR3 coding DNA: TGTGCCAGCAGTTTAAGCCGACGGCTGATGAACACTGAAGCTTTCTTT.

In its sample, this clonotype was seen many times. The rearrangement joins TRBV7-8 to TRBJ1-2; possible D gene TRBD1, 5 bases. The CDR3 is made up of 13 amino acids. The V gene lost 4 bases and the J gene lost 4 bases, with 10 bases spanning the gap. Germline CDR1 and CDR2: SGHVS and FQNEAQ. CDR3 DNA: TGTGCCAGCAGCTCGGGACCGGTCTATGGCTACACCTTC. It yields the protein CASSSGPVYGYTF.

At least ten counts were recorded for this clonotype. This chain connects TRBV7-2 to TRBJ1-1, with 7 nucleotides matching TRBD1. The CDR3 extends over 14 amino acids. Germline assignment: CDR1 SGHTA and CDR2 FQGNSA. The V segment lost 3 bases and the J segment 5 bases; nucleotides outside the gene matches: 6. The CDR3 spells CASSFGQVGTEAFF. CDR3 bases: TGTGCCAGCAGCTTTGGACAGGTGGGGACTGAAGCTTTCTTT.